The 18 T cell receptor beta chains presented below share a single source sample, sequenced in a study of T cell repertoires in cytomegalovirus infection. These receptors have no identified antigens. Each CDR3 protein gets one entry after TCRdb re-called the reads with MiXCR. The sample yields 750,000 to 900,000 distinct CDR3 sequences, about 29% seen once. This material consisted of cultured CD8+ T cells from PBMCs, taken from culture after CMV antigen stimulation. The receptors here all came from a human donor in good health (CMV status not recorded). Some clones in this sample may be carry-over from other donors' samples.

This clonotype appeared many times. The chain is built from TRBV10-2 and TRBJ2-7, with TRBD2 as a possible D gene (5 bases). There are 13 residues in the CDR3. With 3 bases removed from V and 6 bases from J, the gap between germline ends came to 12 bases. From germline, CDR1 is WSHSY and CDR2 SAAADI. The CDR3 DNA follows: TGCGCCAGCAGTGACCCGGGATGGGGCGAGCAGTACTTC. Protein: CASSDPGWGEQYF.

The CDR3 sequence: CASGDGYEQYF. The CDR3 region has the DNA TGTGCCAGCGGGGACGGCTACGAGCAGTACTTC. The chain joins TRBV19 to TRBJ2-7, with D possibly called TRBD1 or TRBD2 (5 bases each). The CDR3 covers 11 residues. V dropped 9 bases and J dropped 3 bases, with 9 bases sitting between them. Germline CDR1 and CDR2: LNHDA and SQIVND (reference sequence).

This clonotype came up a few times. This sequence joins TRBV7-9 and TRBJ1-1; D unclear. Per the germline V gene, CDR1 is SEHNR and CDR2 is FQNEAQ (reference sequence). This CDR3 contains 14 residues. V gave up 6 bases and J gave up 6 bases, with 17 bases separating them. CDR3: CASRPARESSEAFF. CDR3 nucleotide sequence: TGTGCCAGCAGACCGGCGAGGGAGAGCTCTGAAGCTTTCTTT.

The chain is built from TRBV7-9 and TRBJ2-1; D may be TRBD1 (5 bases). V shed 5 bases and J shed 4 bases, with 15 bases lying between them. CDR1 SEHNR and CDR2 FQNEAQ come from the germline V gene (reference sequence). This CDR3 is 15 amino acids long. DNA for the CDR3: TGTGCCAGCAGCGATGCAGGGTATCGGTACAATGAGCAGTTCTTC. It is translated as CASSDAGYRYNEQFF.

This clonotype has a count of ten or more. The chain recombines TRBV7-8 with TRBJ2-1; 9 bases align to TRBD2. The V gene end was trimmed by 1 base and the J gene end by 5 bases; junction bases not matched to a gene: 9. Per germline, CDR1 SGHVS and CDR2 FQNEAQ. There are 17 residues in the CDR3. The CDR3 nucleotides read TGTGCCAGCAGCTTAGGGCGGGGCGGGGGGGCGGACAATGAGCAGTTCTTC. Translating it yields CASSLGRGGGADNEQFF.

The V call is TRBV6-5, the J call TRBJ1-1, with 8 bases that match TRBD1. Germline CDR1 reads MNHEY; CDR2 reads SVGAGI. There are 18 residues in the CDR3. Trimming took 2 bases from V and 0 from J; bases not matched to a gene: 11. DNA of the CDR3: TGTGCCAGCAGTTACACCGACAGGGGTTGGGGTATGAACACTGAAGCTTTCTTT. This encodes CASSYTDRGWGMNTEAFF.

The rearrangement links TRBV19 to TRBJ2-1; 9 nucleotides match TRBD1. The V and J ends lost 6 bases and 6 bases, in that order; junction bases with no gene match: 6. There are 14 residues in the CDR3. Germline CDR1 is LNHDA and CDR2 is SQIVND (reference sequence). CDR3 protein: CASRNRGQGNEQFF. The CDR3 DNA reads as TGTGCCAGTAGGAACAGGGGGCAGGGCAATGAGCAGTTCTTC.

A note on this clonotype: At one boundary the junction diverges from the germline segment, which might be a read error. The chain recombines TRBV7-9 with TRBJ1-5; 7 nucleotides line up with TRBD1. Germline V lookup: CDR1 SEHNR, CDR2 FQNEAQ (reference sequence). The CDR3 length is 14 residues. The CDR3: CATSHGDSPQPQHF. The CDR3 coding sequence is TGTGCCACCAGCCACGGGGACAGCCCCCAGCCCCAGCATTTT.

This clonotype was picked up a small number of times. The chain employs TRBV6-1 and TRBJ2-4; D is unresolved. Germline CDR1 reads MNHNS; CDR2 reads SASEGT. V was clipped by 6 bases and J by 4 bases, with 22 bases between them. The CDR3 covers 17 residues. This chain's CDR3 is CASSENPPGHPKNIQYF. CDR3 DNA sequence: TGTGCCAGCAGCGAAAATCCTCCCGGGCACCCGAAAAACATTCAGTACTTC.

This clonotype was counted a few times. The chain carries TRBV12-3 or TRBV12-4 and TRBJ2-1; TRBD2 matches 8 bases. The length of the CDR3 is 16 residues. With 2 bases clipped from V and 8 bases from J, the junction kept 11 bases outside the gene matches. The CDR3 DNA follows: TGTGCCAGCAGTTTATTTCTGGCGGGGGGTATCGATGAGCAGTTCTTC. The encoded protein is CASSLFLAGGIDEQFF.

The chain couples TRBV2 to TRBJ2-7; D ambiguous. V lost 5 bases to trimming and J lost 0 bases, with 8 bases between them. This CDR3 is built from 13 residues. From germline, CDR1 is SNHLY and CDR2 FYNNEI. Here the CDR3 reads CASSTAISYEQYV. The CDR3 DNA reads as TGTGCCAGCAGTACGGCAATCTCCTACGAGCAGTACGTC.

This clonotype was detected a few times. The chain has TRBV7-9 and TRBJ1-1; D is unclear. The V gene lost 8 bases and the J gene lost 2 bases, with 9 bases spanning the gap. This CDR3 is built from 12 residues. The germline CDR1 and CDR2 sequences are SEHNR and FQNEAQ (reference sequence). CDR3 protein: CASGEFNTEAFF. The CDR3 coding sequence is TGTGCCAGCGGCGAGTTTAACACTGAAGCTTTCTTT.

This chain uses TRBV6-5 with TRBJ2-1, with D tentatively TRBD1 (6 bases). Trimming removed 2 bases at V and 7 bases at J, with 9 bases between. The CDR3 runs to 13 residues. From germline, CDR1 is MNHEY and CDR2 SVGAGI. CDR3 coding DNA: TGTGCCAGCAGTTACGGACAGCTAAATGAGCAGTTCTTC. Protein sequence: CASSYGQLNEQFF.

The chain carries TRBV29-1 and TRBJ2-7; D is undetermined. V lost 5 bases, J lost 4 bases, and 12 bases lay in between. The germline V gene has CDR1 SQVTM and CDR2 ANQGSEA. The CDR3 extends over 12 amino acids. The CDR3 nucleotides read TGCAGCGTTACCGAGGCCGGGTACGAGCAGTACGTC. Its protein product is CSVTEAGYEQYV.

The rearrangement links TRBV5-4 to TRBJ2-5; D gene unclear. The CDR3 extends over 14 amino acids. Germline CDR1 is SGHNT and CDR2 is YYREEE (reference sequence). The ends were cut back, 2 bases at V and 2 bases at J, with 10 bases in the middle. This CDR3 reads CASSFMARQETQYF. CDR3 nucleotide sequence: TGTGCCAGCAGCTTCATGGCTAGGCAAGAGACCCAGTACTTC.

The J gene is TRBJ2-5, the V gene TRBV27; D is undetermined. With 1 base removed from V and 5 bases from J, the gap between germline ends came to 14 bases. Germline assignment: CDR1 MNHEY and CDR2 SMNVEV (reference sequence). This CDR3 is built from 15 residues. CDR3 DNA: TGTGCCAGCAGTTTATTGCCTTTAAATGGGGAGACCCAGTACTTC. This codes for CASSLLPLNGETQYF.

CDR3 bases: TGTGCCAGCAGCTCGCTTGGGGTCTATGGCTACACCTTC. It translates to CASSSLGVYGYTF. The J gene is TRBJ1-2, the V gene TRBV7-6; no firm D call. This CDR3 has 13 amino acids. Trimming removed 4 bases at V and 4 bases at J, with 10 bases between. In germline, CDR1 is SGHVS, CDR2 FNYEAQ.

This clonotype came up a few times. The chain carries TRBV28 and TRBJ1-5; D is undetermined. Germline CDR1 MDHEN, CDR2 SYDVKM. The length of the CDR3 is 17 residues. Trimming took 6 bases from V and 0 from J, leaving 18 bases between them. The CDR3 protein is CASSPPDPLVSNQPQHF. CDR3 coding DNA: TGTGCCAGCAGCCCCCCGGACCCGCTGGTTAGCAATCAGCCCCAGCATTTT. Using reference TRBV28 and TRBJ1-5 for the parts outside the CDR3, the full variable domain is DVKVTQSSRYLVKRTGEKVFLECVQDMDHENMFWYRQDPGLGLRLIYFSYDVKMKEKGDIPEGYSVSREKKERFSLILESASTNQTSMYLCASSPPDPLVSNQPQHFGDGTRLSIL.